This T cell receptor (beta chain) was recovered during a study of PD-L1 blockade in urothelial cancer. Background on the study: Male patients with bladder-origin urothelial cancer numbered about 85% of the 29. Prior chemotherapy in patients spanned 0 to 3 regimens.

This clone was detected once. Some clones are missing from TCRdb's copy, which holds only in-frame ones; the method was immunoSEQ multiplex PCR. The profile shows 100,000 to 150,000 clones, roughly 88% of them singletons. Time point described: peripheral blood 6 weeks after treatment start. This CDR3 has 15 residues. The V and J ends lost 2 bases and 2 bases respectively, with 11 bases between them. The V gene's germline CDR1 is PRHDT and CDR2 FYEKMQ (reference sequence). The TCR originated in a man aged 50-59 years with urothelial cancer. J is TRBJ2-3 and V is TRBV13; possibly TRBD2 for D (6 bases). This specimen was PBMCs, taken around atezolizumab (anti-PD-L1) treatment. As DNA, the CDR3 is TGTGCCAGCAGCTTACAGGAGGGCCTCACAGATACGCAGTATTTT. Translating it yields CASSLQEGLTDTQYF.